This T cell receptor (beta chain) was obtained from a study of beta chain features in type 1 diabetes. Across the study: Summed over all samples, the examined sorted cells came to about 110 million.

Via the markers CD45RO/CCR7/CD25/CD127/CD95/CD27, stem cell-like memory, regulatory, central memory and naive CD4+ cells were sorted. Germline V CDR1 and CDR2: LNHDA, SQIVND (reference sequence). CDR3 length equals 13 residues. J lost 7 bases, V lost 7 bases, and 7 bases had no gene match. Expressed TCRB transcripts got sequenced, as all isolated RNA was reverse transcribed. TCRdb's copy holds only in-frame clones and misses some; the assay was immunoSEQ multiplex PCR. The data hold fewer than 900,000 clones, with 15% to 20% observed a single time. Sequencing was performed on naive CD4+ T cells from blood. This chain joins TRBV19 and TRBJ2-1, with 7 bases fitting TRBD2. The sequence derives from a woman aged 18 to 35 in good health. CDR3 region: CASKSGGGNEQFF. The CDR3 DNA sequence: TGTGCCAGTAAATCGGGGGGAGGGAATGAGCAGTTCTTC. Combining the CDR3 with reference TRBV19 and TRBJ2-1 gives the whole variable domain DGGITQSPKYLFRKEGQNVTLSCEQNLNHDAMYWYRQDPGQGLRLIYYSQIVNDFQKGDIAEGYSVSREKKESFPLTVTSAQKNPTAFYLCASKSGGGNEQFFGPGTRLTVL.